Listed here are 21 T cell receptor beta chains from one sample, sequenced in a study of T cell changes during pregnancy in multiple sclerosis. Method: immunoSEQ multiplex PCR; TCRdb's copy keeps in-frame clones and lacks some. The sample has roughly 53,000 clones, around 92% seen once. The material was CD4+ T cells from peripheral blood mononuclear cells, obtained in the third trimester of pregnancy. The receptor source for this set is a female donor with multiple sclerosis, enrolled in a pregnancy study.

This clone was seen only once. This sequence joins TRBV10-3 and TRBJ2-5; 7 nucleotides line up with TRBD2. The V gene's germline CDR1 is ENHRY and CDR2 SYGVKD. The J segment lost 7 bases and the V segment lost 6 bases, leaving 14 bases of the junction unmatched. The CDR3 has 15 amino acids. CDR3 in DNA: TGTGCCATCAGGAGCGGCGGGGGAGGGCCCGGGACCCAGTACTTC. Translated: CAIRSGGGGPGTQYF.

The chain recombines TRBV4-2 with TRBJ2-1; D gene uncertain. CDR1 LGHNA and CDR2 YNFKEQ come from the germline V gene. Trimming removed 3 bases from V and 2 bases from J, with 11 bases in between. The CDR3 sequence is 15 residues long. The CDR3 loop is CASSQAADTYNEQFF. The CDR3, as DNA: TGTGCCAGCAGCCAGGCCGCAGACACCTACAATGAGCAGTTCTTC.

The V gene is TRBV2, the J gene TRBJ1-6; D not resolved. Germline CDR1 reads SNHLY; CDR2 reads FYNNEI. Trimming took 3 bases from V and 2 from J, leaving 8 bases between them. The CDR3 loop spans 15 amino acids. CDR3 coding DNA: TGTGCCAGCAGTGATGATACACCCTATAATTCACCCCTCCACTTT. Translating it yields CASSDDTPYNSPLHF. Full variable domain (remainder filled in from reference TRBV2 and TRBJ1-6): EPEVTQTPSHQVTQMGQEVILRCVPISNHLYFYWYRQILGQKVEFLVSFYNNEISEKSEIFDDQFSVERPDGSNFTLKIRSTKLEDSAMYFCASSDDTPYNSPLHFGNGTRLTVT.

V gene TRBV9 combines with J gene TRBJ2-4; no clear D gene. Germline loops: CDR1 SGDLS, CDR2 YYNGEE. The V end was cut by 0 bases, the J end by 5 bases, with 9 bases between. This CDR3 is built from 14 residues. The CDR3 loop reads CASSVDPGENIQYF. CDR3 sequence (DNA): TGTGCCAGCAGCGTAGACCCAGGCGAAAACATTCAGTACTTC.

As DNA, the CDR3 is TGTGCCAGCAGCGTGCAGGATCAGAGAGAGACCCAGTACTTC. Protein product: CASSVQDQRETQYF. The rearrangement links TRBV9 to TRBJ2-5; D not resolved. The CDR3 loop spans 14 amino acids. Trimming stripped 2 bases from V and 4 bases from J, with 12 bases between. Germline-derived CDR1 and CDR2 are SGDLS and YYNGEE.

V usage is TRBV5-4 and J usage is TRBJ1-4; D is ambiguous. The V gene lost 0 bases and the J gene lost 5 bases, with 11 bases spanning the gap. The CDR3 totals 15 residues. Germline assignment: CDR1 SGHNT and CDR2 YYREEE (reference sequence). CDR3 protein: CASSLDPSRNEKLFF. The CDR3 region has the DNA TGTGCCAGCAGCTTGGATCCGTCTAGGAATGAAAAACTGTTTTTT.

V is TRBV6-5 and J is TRBJ2-1; TRBD2 matches 7 bases. Germline CDR1 MNHEY, CDR2 SVGAGI. This CDR3 has 14 residues. Losses at the gene ends were 7 bases for V and 5 bases for J; bases not matched to a gene: 8. CDR3: CASNFRGSHNEQFF. In DNA form, the CDR3 reads TGTGCCAGCAACTTCCGCGGGAGCCACAATGAGCAGTTCTTC.

The chain combines TRBV6-6 with TRBJ1-5; 7 bases are a match to TRBD1. The CDR3 contains 13 residues. Germline CDR1 MNHNY, CDR2 SVGAGI (reference sequence). With V trimmed by 5 bases and J by 6 bases, 4 bases remained unmatched. The CDR3 sequence: CASSRQGGQPQHF. The DNA for the CDR3 is TGTGCCAGCAGTAGACAGGGAGGTCAGCCCCAGCATTTT.

The CDR3 DNA reads as TGCGCCAGCAGCACGGGACAGGTTACCTACGAGCAGTACTTC. Its translation: CASSTGQVTYEQYF. The chain joins TRBV5-1 to TRBJ2-7; 8 bases agree with TRBD1. CDR1 SGHRS and CDR2 YFSETQ come from the germline V gene. The CDR3 length is 14 residues. V lost 4 bases to trimming and J lost 2 bases; unmatched junction nucleotides: 5.

Regarding this clone: One end of the junction varies from germline; a read error may be responsible. This rearrangement joins TRBV7-7 to TRBJ2-2, with 9 bases lining up with TRBD2. CDR3 length equals 20 residues. From germline, CDR1 is SSHAT and CDR2 FNYEAQ (reference sequence). In nucleotides, the CDR3 is TGTGCTAGCAGCTTAGAGGAATCATTTAGCGGGAGAATAGACACCGGGGAGCTGTTTTTT. The encoded protein is CASSLEESFSGRIDTGELFF.

The V call is TRBV6-1, the J call TRBJ1-1, with D tentatively TRBD1 (5 bases). CDR3 size: 14 residues. The germline V gene encodes CDR1 MNHNS and CDR2 SASEGT. Trimming shortened V by 2 bases and J by 4 bases, and 11 bases separated the two germline ends. CDR3 sequence: CASSERGGITEAFF. DNA of the CDR3: TGTGCCAGCAGTGAACGGGGGGGGATCACTGAAGCTTTCTTT.

The chain uses TRBV27 and TRBJ2-7; 7 bases fit TRBD1. This CDR3 has 17 amino acids. Unmatched junction bases numbered 20, after V lost 5 bases and J lost 7 bases. Germline V gene sequence: CDR1 MNHEY, CDR2 SMNVEV (reference sequence). In nucleotides, the CDR3 is TGTGCCAGCAGTGGCCGGACAGGCCGCAGACCCACCGGGGAGCAGTACTTC. Its protein product is CASSGRTGRRPTGEQYF.

The CDR3 loop reads CASSLASGSGGELFF. DNA for the CDR3: TGTGCCAGCAGCTTAGCAAGCGGGAGCGGCGGGGAGCTGTTTTTT. The chain has TRBV7-2 and TRBJ2-2; 8 bases map to TRBD2. CDR3 size: 15 residues. Germline-derived CDR1 and CDR2 are SGHTA and FQGNSA. V dropped 0 bases and J dropped 7; count of bases not matched to a gene: 4.

CDR3 coding DNA: TGTGCCAGCAGTTACAGCCCCGCACAGGGGGCAAATGGCTACACCTTC. It specifies CASSYSPAQGANGYTF. This chain connects TRBV6-6 to TRBJ1-2; TRBD1 aligns across 9 bases. The V gene's germline CDR1 is MNHNY and CDR2 SVGAGI (reference sequence). Losses at the gene ends were 2 bases for V and 6 bases for J; bases not matched to a gene: 10. The CDR3 spans 16 residues.

This clone has just a few counts. The chain joins TRBV11-1 to TRBJ2-1; the D gene is possibly TRBD2 (5 bases). V was cut by 2 bases and J by 8 bases, with 7 bases left in between. Germline values: CDR1 SGHAT, CDR2 FQDESV (reference sequence). The CDR3 runs to 12 residues. This chain's CDR3 is CASSLPRDEQFF. The CDR3 DNA is TGTGCCAGCAGCTTACCGAGGGATGAGCAGTTCTTC.

The CDR3 loop is CASSELPTGVGEQYF. In DNA, the CDR3 is TGTGCCAGCAGCGAACTTCCCACAGGGGTGGGCGAGCAGTACTTC. The genes are TRBV9 and TRBJ2-7; 7 bases match TRBD1. The CDR3 is 15 residues long. The trim removed 3 bases at V and 6 bases at J, leaving 12 bases unmatched. Germline V lookup: CDR1 SGDLS, CDR2 YYNGEE.

The chain is built from TRBV2 and TRBJ2-2; 13 positions match TRBD2. This CDR3 comprises 15 residues. J lost 4 bases, V lost 6 bases, and 2 bases had no gene match. CDR1 is SNHLY, CDR2 FYNNEI, per germline. The CDR3 loop is CASRGLAGVTGELFF. CDR3 DNA sequence: TGTGCCAGCAGAGGACTAGCGGGAGTCACCGGGGAGCTGTTTTTT.

This sequence joins TRBV28 and TRBJ2-5, with D hard to call. From germline, CDR1 is MDHEN and CDR2 SYDVKM. Trimming took off 3 bases at V and 4 bases at J, with 3 bases between the two ends. This CDR3 region has 11 residues. The CDR3 protein is CASSFRETQYF. The CDR3 DNA reads as TGTGCCAGCAGTTTCCGAGAGACCCAGTACTTC.

The chain is built from TRBV5-1 and TRBJ1-1, with a tentative D call TRBD1 (6 bases). Germline assignment: CDR1 SGHRS and CDR2 YFSETQ. The CDR3 spans 17 residues. V lost 0 bases to trimming and J lost 9 bases, with 24 bases between them. CDR3 DNA: TGCGCCAGCAGCTTGGACCCTAGTTCTCGACAGGAAACAAAAGCTTTCTTT. Amino acids: CASSLDPSSRQETKAFF.

The chain couples TRBV4-1 to TRBJ1-5; TRBD1 might be the D (5 bases). This CDR3 is built from 15 residues. With 4 bases removed from V and 3 bases from J, the gap between germline ends came to 13 bases. Germline V gene sequence: CDR1 MGHRA, CDR2 YSYEKL. The CDR3 reads CASSPGLLSNQPQHF. CDR3 nucleotide sequence: TGCGCCAGCAGCCCGGGACTTCTCTCCAATCAGCCCCAGCATTTT.

The chain uses TRBV29-1 and TRBJ1-1; D possibly corresponds to TRBD1 (5 bases). The germline V gene encodes CDR1 SQVTM and CDR2 ANQGSEA. Trimming took off 4 bases at V and 0 bases at J, with 6 bases between the two ends. The CDR3 runs 12 residues. The CDR3 sequence is CSVGGVNTEAFF. The CDR3 nucleotides read TGCAGCGTTGGGGGGGTGAACACTGAAGCTTTCTTT.